This T cell receptor beta chain was found in a study of CD8 T cells in Susac syndrome. Points on this clonotype: Antigen specificity is unknown.

The CDR3 contains 13 residues. V gave up 3 bases and J gave up 2 bases, with 10 bases separating them. The V gene's germline CDR1 is DFQATT and CDR2 SNEGSKA (reference sequence). Study-wide points: By the study's own acknowledgment, its TCR sequencing and HLA analysis included relatively few individuals.

Random hexamers primed reverse transcription of 0.5 to 1 ug RNA. Using its own MiXCR run on the immunoSEQ multiplex PCR reads, TCRdb lists one record per CDR3 protein. Of around 160,000 distinct CDR3 sequences listed, around 94% were seen once; the top ten hold 0.085% to 0.095%. Isolation of CD8+ and CD4+ T cells was performed negatively, whereas enrichment of TEMRA cells was done by FACS. The receptor was derived from a human donor with multiple sclerosis. Material for sequencing was CD4+ T cells from PBMCs. This chain uses TRBV20-1 with TRBJ1-2; no firm D call. CDR3: CSARVGQNYGYTF. The CDR3 DNA is TGCAGTGCTAGGGTAGGGCAGAACTATGGCTACACCTTC.